The clone carrying this TCR beta chain was seen just once. Its antigen is unknown. The study treated chemo-refractory metastatic non-small-cell lung cancer patients with focal radiation plus ipilimumab CTLA-4 blockade. The length of the CDR3 is 15 residues. The V end was cut by 0 bases, the J end by 7 bases, with 13 bases between. Germline assignment: CDR1 KGHSH and CDR2 LQKENI. These data come from a study of radiotherapy plus CTLA-4 blockade in lung cancer. Study-wide results and caveats: Early blood T cell clone dynamics reportedly forecast response best, with interferon-beta.

TCRdb keeps only in-frame clones here, not all; method: immunoSEQ multiplex PCR. The sample lists 47,000 or so clones, roughly 81% seen once, with approximately 30% in the top ten. The material was peripheral blood, obtained from a patient treated with radiotherapy plus ipilimumab. The rearrangement uses TRBV18 and TRBJ1-3; unclear D gene. This receptor was taken from a human donor with non-small cell lung cancer whose response to radiotherapy plus ipilimumab could not be evaluated. The CDR3 reads CASSPPSGYENTIYF. CDR3 nucleotide sequence: TGTGCCAGCTCACCACCCTCCGGGTATGAGAACACCATATATTTT.